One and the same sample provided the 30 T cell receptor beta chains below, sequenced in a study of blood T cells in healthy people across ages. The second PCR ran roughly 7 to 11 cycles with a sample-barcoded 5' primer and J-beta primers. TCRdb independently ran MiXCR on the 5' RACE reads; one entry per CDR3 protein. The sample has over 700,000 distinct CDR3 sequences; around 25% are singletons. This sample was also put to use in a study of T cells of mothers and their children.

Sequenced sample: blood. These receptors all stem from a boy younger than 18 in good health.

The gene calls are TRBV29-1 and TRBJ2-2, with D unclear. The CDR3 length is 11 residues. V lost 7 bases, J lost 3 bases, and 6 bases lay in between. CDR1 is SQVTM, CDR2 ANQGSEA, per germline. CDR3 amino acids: CSATDTGELFF. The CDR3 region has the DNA TGCAGCGCTACGGACACCGGGGAGCTGTTTTTT.

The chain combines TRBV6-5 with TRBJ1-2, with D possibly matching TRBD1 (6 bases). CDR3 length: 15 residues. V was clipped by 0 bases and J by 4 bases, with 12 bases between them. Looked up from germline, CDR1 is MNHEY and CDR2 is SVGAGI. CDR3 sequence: CASSYSVGQIYGYTF. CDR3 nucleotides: TGTGCCAGCAGTTACTCGGTAGGACAGATCTATGGCTACACCTTC.

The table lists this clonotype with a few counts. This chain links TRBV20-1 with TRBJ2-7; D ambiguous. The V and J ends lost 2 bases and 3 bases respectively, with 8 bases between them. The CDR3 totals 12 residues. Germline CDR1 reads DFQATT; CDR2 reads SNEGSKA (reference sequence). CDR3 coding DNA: TGCAGTGCTAGACCTAAAATCTACGAGCAGTACTTC. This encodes CSARPKIYEQYF.

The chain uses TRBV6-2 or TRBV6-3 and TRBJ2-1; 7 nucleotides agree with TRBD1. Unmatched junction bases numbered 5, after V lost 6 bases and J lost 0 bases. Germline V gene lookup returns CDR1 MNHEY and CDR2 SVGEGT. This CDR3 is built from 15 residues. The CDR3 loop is CASRSRQGSYNEQFF. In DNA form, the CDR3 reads TGTGCCAGCAGGAGCCGACAGGGCTCCTACAATGAGCAGTTCTTC.

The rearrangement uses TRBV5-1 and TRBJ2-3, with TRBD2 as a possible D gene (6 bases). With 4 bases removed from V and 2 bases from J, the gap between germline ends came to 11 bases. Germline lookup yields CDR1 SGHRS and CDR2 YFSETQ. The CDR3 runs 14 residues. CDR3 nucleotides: TGCGCCAGCAGCCCGGGACTGACCACAGATACGCAGTATTTT. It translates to CASSPGLTTDTQYF.

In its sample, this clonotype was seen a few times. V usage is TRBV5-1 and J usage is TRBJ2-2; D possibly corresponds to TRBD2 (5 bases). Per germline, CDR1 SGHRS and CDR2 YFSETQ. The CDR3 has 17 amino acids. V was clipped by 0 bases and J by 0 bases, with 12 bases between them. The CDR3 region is CASSLAGVAANTGELFF. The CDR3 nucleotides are TGCGCCAGCAGCTTGGCCGGGGTTGCCGCGAACACCGGGGAGCTGTTTTTT.

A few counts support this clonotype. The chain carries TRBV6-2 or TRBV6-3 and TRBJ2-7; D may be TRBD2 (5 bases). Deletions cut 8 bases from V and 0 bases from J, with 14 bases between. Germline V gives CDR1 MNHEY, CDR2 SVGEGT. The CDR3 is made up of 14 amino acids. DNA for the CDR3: TGTGCCAGCGGAGGACCTATGAGCTCCTACGAGCAGTACTTC. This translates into CASGGPMSSYEQYF.

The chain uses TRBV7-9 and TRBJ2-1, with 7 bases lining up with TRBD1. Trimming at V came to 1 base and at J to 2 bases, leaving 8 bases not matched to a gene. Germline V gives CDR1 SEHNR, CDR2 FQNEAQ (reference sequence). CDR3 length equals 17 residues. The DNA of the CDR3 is TGTGCCAGCAGCTTAGTAGAGACAGGGAACCCCTACAATGAGCAGTTCTTC. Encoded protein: CASSLVETGNPYNEQFF.

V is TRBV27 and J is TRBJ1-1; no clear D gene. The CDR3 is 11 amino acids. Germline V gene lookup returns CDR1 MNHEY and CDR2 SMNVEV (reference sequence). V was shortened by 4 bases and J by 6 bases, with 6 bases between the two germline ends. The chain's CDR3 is CASSSFAEAFF. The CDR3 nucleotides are TGTGCCAGCAGTTCATTCGCTGAAGCTTTCTTT.

This chain's CDR3 is CSVVRQGLEKTQYF. The CDR3 nucleotides are TGCAGCGTCGTCCGACAGGGGTTGGAAAAGACCCAGTACTTC. The V gene is TRBV29-1, the J gene TRBJ2-5; 8 nucleotides align to TRBD1. The V gene's germline CDR1 is SQVTM and CDR2 ANQGSEA. Unmatched junction bases numbered 12, after V lost 6 bases and J lost 6 bases. There are 14 residues in the CDR3.

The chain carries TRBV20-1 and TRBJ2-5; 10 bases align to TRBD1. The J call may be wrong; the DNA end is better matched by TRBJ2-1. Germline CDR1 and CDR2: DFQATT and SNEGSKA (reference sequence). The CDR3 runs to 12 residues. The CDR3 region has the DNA TGCAGTGCGGCGACAGGGGGCGATGAGCAGTTCTTC. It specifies CSAATGGDEQFF.

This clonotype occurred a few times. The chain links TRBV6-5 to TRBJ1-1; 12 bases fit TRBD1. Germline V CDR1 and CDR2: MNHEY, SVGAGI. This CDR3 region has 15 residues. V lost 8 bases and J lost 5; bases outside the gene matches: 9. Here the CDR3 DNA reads TGTGCCAGCTCCCGGGACAGGGGGCAAAAGACTGAAGCTTTCTTT. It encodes CASSRDRGQKTEAFF.

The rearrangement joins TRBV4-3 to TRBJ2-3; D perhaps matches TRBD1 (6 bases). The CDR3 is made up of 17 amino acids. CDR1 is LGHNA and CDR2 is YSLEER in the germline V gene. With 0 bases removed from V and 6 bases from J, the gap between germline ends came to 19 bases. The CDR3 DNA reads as TGCGCCAGCAGCCAAGATCCGGGGCGGCCTAGGGGGGATACGCAGTATTTT. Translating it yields CASSQDPGRPRGDTQYF.

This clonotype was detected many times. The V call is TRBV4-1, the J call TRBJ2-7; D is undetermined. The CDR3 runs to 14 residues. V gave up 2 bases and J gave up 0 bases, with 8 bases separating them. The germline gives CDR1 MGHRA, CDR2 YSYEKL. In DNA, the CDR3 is TGCGCCAGCAGCCAATGGCAGAGCTCCTACGAGCAGTACTTC. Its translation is CASSQWQSSYEQYF.

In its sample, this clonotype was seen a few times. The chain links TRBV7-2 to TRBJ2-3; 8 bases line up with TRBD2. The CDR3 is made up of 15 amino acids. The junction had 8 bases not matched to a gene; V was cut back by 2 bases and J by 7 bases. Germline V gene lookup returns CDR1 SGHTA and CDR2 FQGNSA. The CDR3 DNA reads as TGTGCCAGCAGCTTAAAAGCGGGAGTAGGAAATACGCAGTATTTT. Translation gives CASSLKAGVGNTQYF.

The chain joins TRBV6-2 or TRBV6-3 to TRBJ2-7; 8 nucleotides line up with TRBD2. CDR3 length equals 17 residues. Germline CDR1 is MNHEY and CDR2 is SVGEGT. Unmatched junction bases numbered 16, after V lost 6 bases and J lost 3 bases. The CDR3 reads CASRTGTRRSQLYEQYF. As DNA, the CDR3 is TGTGCCAGCAGAACCGGGACTAGAAGGTCCCAACTCTACGAGCAGTACTTC.

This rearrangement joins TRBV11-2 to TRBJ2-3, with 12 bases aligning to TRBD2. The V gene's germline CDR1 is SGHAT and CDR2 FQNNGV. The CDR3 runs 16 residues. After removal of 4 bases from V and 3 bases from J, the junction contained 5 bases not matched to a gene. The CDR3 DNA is TGTGCCAGCAGCTCGACCGGGACTAGCGGGACAGATACGCAGTATTTT. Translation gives CASSSTGTSGTDTQYF.

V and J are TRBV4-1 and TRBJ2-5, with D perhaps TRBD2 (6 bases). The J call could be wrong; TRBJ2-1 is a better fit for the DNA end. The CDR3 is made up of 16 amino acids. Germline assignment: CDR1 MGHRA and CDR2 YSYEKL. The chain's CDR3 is CASSQALAPPGDEQFF. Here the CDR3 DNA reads TGCGCCAGCAGCCAGGCACTAGCCCCTCCGGGGGATGAGCAGTTCTTC.

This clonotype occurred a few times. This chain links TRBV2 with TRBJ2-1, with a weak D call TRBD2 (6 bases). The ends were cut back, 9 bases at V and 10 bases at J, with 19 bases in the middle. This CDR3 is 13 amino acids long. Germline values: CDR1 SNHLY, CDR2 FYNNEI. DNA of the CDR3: TGTGCCAGTATGAGCGGGTGGACTCCGGAGCAGTTCTTC. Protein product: CASMSGWTPEQFF.

Written as DNA, the CDR3 is TGTGCCAGCAGTTCCCCTAGCGGAACCTCCTACGAGCAGTACTTC. Amino acids: CASSSPSGTSYEQYF. V usage is TRBV6-6 and J usage is TRBJ2-7, with 7 positions matching TRBD2. J gave up 0 bases and V 4 bases, and 6 bases lay outside the gene matches. Germline loops: CDR1 MNHNY, CDR2 SVGAGI (reference sequence). This CDR3 comprises 15 residues.

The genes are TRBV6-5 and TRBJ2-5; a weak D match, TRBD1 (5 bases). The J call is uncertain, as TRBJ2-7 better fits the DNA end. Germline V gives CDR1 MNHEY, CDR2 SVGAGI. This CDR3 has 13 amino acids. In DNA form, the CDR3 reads TGTGCCAGCGTGGGCAGGGATGGGTACGAGCAGTACTTC. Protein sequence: CASVGRDGYEQYF.

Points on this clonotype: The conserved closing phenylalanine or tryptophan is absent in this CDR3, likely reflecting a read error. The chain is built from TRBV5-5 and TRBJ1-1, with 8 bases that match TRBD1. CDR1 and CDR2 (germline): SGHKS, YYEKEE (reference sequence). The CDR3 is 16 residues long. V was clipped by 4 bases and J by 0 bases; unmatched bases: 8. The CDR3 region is CASSTGQETMNTEAFL. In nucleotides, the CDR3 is TGTGCCAGCAGCACGGGACAGGAAACTATGAACACTGAAGCTTTCCTT.

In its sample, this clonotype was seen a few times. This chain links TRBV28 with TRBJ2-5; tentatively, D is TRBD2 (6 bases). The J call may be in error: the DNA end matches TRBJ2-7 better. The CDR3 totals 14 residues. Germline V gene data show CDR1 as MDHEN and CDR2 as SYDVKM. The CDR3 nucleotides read TGTGCCAGCAGTTTCCCCAGGGAAGCGGGCGAGCAGTACTTC. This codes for CASSFPREAGEQYF.

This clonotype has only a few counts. The CDR3 protein is CASSSSSLSTDTQYF. The CDR3 coding sequence is TGTGCCAGCAGTTCATCTAGCCTGAGCACAGATACGCAGTATTTT. The chain carries TRBV28 and TRBJ2-3, with D perhaps TRBD2 (5 bases). There are 15 residues in the CDR3. Trimming stripped 4 bases from V and 0 bases from J, with 11 bases between. Germline CDR1 and CDR2: MDHEN and SYDVKM.

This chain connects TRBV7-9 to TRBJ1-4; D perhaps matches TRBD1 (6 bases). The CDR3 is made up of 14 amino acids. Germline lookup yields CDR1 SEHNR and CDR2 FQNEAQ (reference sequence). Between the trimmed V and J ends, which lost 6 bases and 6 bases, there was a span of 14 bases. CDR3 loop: CASSPGTPDEKLFF. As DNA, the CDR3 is TGTGCCAGCAGTCCCGGGACACCGGATGAAAAACTGTTTTTT.

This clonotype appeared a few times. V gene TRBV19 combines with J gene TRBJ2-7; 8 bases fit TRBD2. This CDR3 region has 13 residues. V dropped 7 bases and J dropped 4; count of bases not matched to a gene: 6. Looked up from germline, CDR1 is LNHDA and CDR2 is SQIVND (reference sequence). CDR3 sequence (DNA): TGTGCCAGTACTACCGGGAGGGGTTACGAGCAGTACTTC. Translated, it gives CASTTGRGYEQYF.

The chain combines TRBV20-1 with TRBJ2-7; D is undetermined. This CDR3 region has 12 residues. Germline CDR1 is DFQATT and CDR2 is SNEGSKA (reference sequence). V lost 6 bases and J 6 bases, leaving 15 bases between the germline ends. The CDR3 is CSARRQGCEQYF. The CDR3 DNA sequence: TGCAGTGCACGGAGACAAGGCTGCGAGCAGTACTTC.

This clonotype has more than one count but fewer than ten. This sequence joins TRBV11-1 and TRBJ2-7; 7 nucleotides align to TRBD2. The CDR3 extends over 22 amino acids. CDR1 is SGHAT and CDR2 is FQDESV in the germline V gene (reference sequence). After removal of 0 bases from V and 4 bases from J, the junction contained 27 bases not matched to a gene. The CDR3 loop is CASSLAEYSLWEGSGDQYEQYF. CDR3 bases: TGTGCCAGCAGCTTAGCGGAGTATTCTTTGTGGGAGGGGAGCGGGGATCAGTACGAGCAGTACTTC.

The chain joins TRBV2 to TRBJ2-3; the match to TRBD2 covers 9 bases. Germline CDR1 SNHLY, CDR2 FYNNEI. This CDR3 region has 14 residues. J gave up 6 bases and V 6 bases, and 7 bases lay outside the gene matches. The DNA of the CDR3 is TGTGCCAGCAGCCGACTAGCGGAGGTGGATACGCAGTATTTT. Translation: CASSRLAEVDTQYF.

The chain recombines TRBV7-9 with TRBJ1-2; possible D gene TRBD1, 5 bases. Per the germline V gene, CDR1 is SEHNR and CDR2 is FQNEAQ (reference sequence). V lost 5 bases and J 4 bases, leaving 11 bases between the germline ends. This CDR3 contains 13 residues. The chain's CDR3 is CASSRAGTYGYTF. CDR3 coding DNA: TGTGCCAGCAGCCGCGCGGGGACCTATGGCTACACCTTC.